The T cell receptor beta chain under discussion was sequenced for a study of T-cell reconstitution after alpha-beta-depleted transplantation in children. The ends were cut back, 5 bases at V and 6 bases at J, with 11 bases in the middle. This CDR3 spans 13 amino acids. Germline-derived CDR1 and CDR2 are LGHDT and YNNKEL (reference sequence). A TCRbeta library incorporating unique molecular identifiers was prepared. MiXCR was run by TCRdb on the PCR reads, yielding one entry per CDR3 protein. The sample has about 610,000 distinct CDR3 sequences, roughly a tenth seen once. This clonotype was seen repeatedly, ten times or more.

The chain recombines TRBV3-1 with TRBJ2-1, with a possible D match to TRBD1 (6 bases). This specimen was PBMCs from the stem cell graft donor, taken from the stem cell graft. The TCR was taken from a human donor who donated a stem cell graft to a child with acute myeloid leukemia. CDR3 sequence reads: CASSSTGFNEQFF. The CDR3 DNA follows: TGTGCCAGCAGCTCTACAGGGTTCAATGAGCAGTTCTTC.